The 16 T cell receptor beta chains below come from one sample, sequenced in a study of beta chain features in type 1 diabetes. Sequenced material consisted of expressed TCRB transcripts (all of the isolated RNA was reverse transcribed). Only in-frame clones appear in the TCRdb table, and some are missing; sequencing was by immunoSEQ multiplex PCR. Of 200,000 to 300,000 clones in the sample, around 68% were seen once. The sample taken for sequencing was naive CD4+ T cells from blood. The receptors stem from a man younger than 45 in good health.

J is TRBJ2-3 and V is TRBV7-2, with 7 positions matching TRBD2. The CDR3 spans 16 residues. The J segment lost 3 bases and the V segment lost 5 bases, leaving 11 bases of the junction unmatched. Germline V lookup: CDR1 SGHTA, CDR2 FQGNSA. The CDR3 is CASSLLSGTLTDTQYF. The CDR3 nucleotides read TGTGCCAGCAGCCTACTAAGCGGGACTCTTACAGATACGCAGTATTTT.

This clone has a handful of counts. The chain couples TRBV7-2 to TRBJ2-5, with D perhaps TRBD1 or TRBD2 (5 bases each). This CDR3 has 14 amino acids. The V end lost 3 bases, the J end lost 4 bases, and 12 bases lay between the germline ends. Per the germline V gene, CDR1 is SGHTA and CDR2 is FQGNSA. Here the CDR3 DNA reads TGTGCCAGCAGCTTCTACGGGGCCGCAGAGACCCAGTACTTC. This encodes CASSFYGAAETQYF. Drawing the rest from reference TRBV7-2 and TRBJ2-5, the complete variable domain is GAGVSQSPSNKVTEKGKDVELRCDPISGHTALYWYRQSLGQGLEFLIYFQGNSAPDKSGLPSDRFSAERTGGSVSTLTIQRTQQEDSAVYLCASSFYGAAETQYFGPGTRLLVL.

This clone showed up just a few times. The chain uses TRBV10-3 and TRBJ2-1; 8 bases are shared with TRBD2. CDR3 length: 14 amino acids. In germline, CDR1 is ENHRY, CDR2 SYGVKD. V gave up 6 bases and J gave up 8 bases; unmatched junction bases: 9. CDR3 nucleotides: TGTGCCATCAGACTGAGCGGGAGTACTGATGAGCAGTTCTTC. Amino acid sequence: CAIRLSGSTDEQFF.

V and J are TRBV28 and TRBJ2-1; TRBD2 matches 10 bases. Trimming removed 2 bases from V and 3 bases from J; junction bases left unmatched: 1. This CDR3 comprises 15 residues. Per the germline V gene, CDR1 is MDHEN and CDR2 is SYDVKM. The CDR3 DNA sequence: TGTGCCAGCAGTTTACTAGCGGGAGTCTACAATGAGCAGTTCTTC. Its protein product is CASSLLAGVYNEQFF.

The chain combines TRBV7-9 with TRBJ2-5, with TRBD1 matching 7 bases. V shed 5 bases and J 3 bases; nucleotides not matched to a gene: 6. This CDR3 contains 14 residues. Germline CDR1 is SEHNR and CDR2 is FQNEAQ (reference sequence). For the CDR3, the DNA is TGTGCCAGCAGCCCAAGGACAGGAGAAGAGACCCAGTACTTC. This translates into CASSPRTGEETQYF.

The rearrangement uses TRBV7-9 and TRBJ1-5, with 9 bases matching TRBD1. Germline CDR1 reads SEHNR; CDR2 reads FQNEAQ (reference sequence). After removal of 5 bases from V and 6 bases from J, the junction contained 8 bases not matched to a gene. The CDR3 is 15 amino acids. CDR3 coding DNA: TGTGCCAGCAGCATCGGGACAGGGAATACTCAGCCCCAGCATTTT. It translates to CASSIGTGNTQPQHF.

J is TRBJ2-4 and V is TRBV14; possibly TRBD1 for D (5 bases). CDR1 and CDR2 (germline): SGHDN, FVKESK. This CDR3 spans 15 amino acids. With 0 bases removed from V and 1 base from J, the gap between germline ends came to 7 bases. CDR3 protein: CASSQDNRAKNIQYF. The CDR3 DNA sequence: TGTGCCAGCAGCCAAGATAACAGGGCCAAAAACATTCAGTACTTC.

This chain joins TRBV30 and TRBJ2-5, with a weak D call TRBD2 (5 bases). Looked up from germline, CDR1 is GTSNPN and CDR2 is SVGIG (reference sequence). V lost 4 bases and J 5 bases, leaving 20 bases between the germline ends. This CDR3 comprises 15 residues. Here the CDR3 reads CAWMTMSKFGETQYF. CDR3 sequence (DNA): TGTGCCTGGATGACTATGTCCAAGTTCGGGGAGACCCAGTACTTC.

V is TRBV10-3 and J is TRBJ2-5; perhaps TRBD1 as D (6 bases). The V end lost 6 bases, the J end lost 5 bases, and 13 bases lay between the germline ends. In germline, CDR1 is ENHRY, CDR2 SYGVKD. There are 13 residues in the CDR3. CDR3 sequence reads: CAIRQVGAETQYF. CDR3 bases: TGTGCCATCAGGCAGGTGGGGGCGGAGACCCAGTACTTC.

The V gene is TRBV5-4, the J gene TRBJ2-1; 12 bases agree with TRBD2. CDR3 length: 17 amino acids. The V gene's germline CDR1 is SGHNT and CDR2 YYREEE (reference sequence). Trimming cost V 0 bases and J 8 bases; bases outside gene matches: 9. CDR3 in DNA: TGTGCCAGCAGCTTGGCGGTGGGACTAGCGGGTCCACATGAGCAGTTCTTC. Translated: CASSLAVGLAGPHEQFF. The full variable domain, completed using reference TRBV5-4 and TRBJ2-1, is ETGVTQSPTHLIKTRGQQVTLRCSSQSGHNTVSWYQQALGQGPQFIFQYYREEENGRGNFPPRFSGLQFPNYSSELNVNALELDDSALYLCASSLAVGLAGPHEQFFGPGTRLTVL.

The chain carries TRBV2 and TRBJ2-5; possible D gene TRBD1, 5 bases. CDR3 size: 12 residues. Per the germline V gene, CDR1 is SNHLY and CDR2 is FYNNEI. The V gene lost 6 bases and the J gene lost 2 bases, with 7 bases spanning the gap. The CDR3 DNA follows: TGTGCCAGCAGGCACAGGCAAGAGACCCAGTACTTC. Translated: CASRHRQETQYF.

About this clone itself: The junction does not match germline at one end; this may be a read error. The CDR3 is CASSASSGIINEQFF. In nucleotides, the CDR3 is TGTGCCAGCAGCGCCAGTTCCGGGATTATCAATGAACAGTTCTTC. This chain links TRBV9 with TRBJ2-1; D may be TRBD2 (5 bases). CDR3 length: 15 amino acids. Germline V gene sequence: CDR1 SGDLS, CDR2 YYNGEE.

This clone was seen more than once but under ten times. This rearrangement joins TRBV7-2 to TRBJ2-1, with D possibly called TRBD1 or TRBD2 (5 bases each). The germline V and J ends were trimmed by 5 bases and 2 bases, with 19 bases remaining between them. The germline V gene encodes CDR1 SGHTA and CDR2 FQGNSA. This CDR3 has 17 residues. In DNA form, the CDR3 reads TGTGCCAGCAGCCCCTCCGGGACCTCCCGGACCTACAATGAGCAGTTCTTC. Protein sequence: CASSPSGTSRTYNEQFF.

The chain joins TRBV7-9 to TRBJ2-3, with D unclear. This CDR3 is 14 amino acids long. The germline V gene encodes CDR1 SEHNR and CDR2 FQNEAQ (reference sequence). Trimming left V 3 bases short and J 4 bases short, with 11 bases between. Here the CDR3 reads CASSFFPPPDTQYF. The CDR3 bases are TGTGCCAGCAGCTTCTTCCCGCCCCCAGATACGCAGTATTTT.

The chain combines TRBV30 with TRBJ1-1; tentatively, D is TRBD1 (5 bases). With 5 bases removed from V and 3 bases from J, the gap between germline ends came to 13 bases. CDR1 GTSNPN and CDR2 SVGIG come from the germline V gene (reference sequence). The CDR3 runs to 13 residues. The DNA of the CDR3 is TGTGCCTGGGGGGCGAGCGGGTACACTGAAGCTTTCTTT. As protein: CAWGASGYTEAFF.

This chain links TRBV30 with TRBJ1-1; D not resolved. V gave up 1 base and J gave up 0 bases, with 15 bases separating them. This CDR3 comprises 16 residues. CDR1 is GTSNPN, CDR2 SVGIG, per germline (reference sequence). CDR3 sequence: CAWSGVGDGMNTEAFF. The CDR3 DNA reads TGTGCCTGGAGTGGGGTCGGTGACGGGATGAACACTGAAGCTTTCTTT.